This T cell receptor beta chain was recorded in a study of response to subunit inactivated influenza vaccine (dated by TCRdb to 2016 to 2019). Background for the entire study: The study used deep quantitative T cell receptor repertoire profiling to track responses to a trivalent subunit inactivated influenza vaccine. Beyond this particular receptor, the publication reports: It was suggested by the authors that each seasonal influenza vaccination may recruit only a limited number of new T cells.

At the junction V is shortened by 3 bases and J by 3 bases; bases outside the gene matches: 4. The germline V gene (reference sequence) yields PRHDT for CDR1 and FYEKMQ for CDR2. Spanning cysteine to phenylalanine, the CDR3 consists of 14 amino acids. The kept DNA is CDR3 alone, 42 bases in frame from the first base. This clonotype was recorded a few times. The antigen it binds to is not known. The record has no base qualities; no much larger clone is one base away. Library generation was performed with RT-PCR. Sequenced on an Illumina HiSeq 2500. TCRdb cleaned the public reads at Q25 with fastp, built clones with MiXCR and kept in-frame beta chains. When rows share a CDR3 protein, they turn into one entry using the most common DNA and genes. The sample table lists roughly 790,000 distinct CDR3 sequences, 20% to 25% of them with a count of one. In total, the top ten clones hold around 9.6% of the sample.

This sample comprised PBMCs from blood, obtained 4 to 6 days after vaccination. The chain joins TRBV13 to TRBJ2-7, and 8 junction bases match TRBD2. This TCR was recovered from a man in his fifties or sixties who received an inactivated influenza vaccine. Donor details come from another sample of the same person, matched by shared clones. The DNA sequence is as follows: TGTGCCAGCAGCTTGACTAGCGAGGGCTACGAGCAGTACTTC. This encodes CASSLTSEGYEQYF.